This T cell receptor (beta chain) derives from a study of blood T cell repertoires in COVID-19. TCRdb's table, derived via immunoSEQ multiplex PCR, lists solely in-frame clones and lacks some. The data hold about 140,000 clones, with 85% to 90% observed a single time. CDR1 and CDR2 from the germline V gene are KGHSH and LQKENI. Trimming cost V 0 bases and J 2 bases, with 3 bases left between them. The CDR3 has 13 residues. Source material: peripheral blood. The origin of this receptor is a middle-aged woman with acute or convalescent COVID-19. This sequence joins TRBV18 and TRBJ2-3, with D hard to call. The CDR3, as DNA: TGTGCCAGCTCACCACCCCTCACAGATACGCAGTATTTT. This translates into CASSPPLTDTQYF.